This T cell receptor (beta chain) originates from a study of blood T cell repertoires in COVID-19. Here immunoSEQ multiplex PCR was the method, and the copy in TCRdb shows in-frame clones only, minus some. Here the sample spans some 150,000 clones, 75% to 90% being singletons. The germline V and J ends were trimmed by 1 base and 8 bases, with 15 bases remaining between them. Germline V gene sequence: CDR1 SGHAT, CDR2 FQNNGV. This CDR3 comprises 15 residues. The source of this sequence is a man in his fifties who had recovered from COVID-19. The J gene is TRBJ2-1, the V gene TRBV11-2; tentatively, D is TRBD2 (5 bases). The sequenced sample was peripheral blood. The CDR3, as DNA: TGTGCCAGCAGCTTAGTGGGCACTCTAGCCCATGAGCAGTTCTTC. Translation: CASSLVGTLAHEQFF.